This is a list of T cell receptor beta chains from one sample in a study of blood T cell repertoires in COVID-19. Some clones are missing from TCRdb's copy, which holds only in-frame ones; the method was immunoSEQ multiplex PCR. In the table there are more than 100,000 clones, 75% to 90% of which are singletons. Sequenced sample: peripheral blood. These receptors were collected from a woman aged 70-85 years with acute or convalescent COVID-19. Each CDR3 is given with its conserved first and last residue. Fields, in order: V gene, clone size, J gene, CDR3 protein. A clone size is listed for some rows: how often the clone was seen (once, few, many), or a class if it is expanded.

v_call: TRBV2
clone_size: few
j_call: TRBJ1-1
cdr3_aa: CASSRTGDTEAFF

v_call: TRBV3-1/TRBV3-2
clone_size: .
j_call: TRBJ2-1
cdr3_aa: CASSQGTGYNEQFF

v_call: TRBV10-3
clone_size: .
j_call: TRBJ2-3
cdr3_aa: CAISGSSGGWDTQYF

v_call: TRBV19
clone_size: .
j_call: TRBJ1-2
cdr3_aa: CASSPPRQGDYGYTF

v_call: TRBV5-1
clone_size: .
j_call: TRBJ1-2
cdr3_aa: CASSSRTGDYGYTF

v_call: TRBV28
clone_size: .
j_call: TRBJ1-5
cdr3_aa: CASSLRQLNQPQHF

v_call: TRBV7-3
clone_size: .
j_call: TRBJ2-7
cdr3_aa: CASSPGAGGSWEQYF

v_call: TRBV24-1
clone_size: .
j_call: TRBJ2-1
cdr3_aa: CATSDRNRDSNEQFF

v_call: TRBV10-3
clone_size: .
j_call: TRBJ2-7
cdr3_aa: CAISDVGEFDEQYF

v_call: TRBV4-1
clone_size: .
j_call: TRBJ2-6
cdr3_aa: CASRLNAGGRSSGANVLTF

v_call: TRBV5-5
clone_size: .
j_call: TRBJ1-5
cdr3_aa: CASSKDYRSYSNQPQHF

v_call: TRBV6-5
clone_size: .
j_call: TRBJ2-7
cdr3_aa: CASSYSISMELGQYF

v_call: TRBV10-3
clone_size: .
j_call: TRBJ1-6
cdr3_aa: CAISESPSTDFNSPLHF

v_call: TRBV6-5
clone_size: .
j_call: TRBJ1-2
cdr3_aa: CASRSTGGWYGYTF

v_call: TRBV14
clone_size: .
j_call: TRBJ1-5
cdr3_aa: CASSQDKNRNQPQHF

v_call: TRBV28
clone_size: .
j_call: TRBJ1-4
cdr3_aa: CASSPQTGQPNEKLFF

v_call: TRBV27
clone_size: .
j_call: TRBJ1-5
cdr3_aa: CASREGLGLGQPQHF

v_call: TRBV28
clone_size: .
j_call: TRBJ2-1
cdr3_aa: CASRSFSGGGSYNEQFF

v_call: TRBV29-1
clone_size: .
j_call: TRBJ1-2
cdr3_aa: CSVGGTGGGYTF

v_call: TRBV2
clone_size: .
j_call: TRBJ1-2
cdr3_aa: CASSASGGGGYTF

v_call: TRBV28
clone_size: .
j_call: TRBJ1-1
cdr3_aa: CASSSTGTGATEAFF

v_call: TRBV5-1
clone_size: .
j_call: TRBJ2-5
cdr3_aa: CASSTGQTQETQYF

v_call: TRBV30
clone_size: .
j_call: TRBJ1-1
cdr3_aa: CAWGALSPGQGLGAEAFF

v_call: TRBV18
clone_size: .
j_call: TRBJ1-3
cdr3_aa: CASSPTLDSGNTIYF

v_call: TRBV5-1
clone_size: .
j_call: TRBJ2-3
cdr3_aa: CASSTEQGWDTQYF

v_call: TRBV11-3
clone_size: .
j_call: TRBJ2-5
cdr3_aa: CASSATGSSGETQYF

v_call: TRBV4-1
clone_size: .
j_call: TRBJ1-2
cdr3_aa: CASSQSQGFYYGYTF

v_call: TRBV7-3
clone_size: .
j_call: TRBJ2-1
cdr3_aa: CASSSGLNEQFF

v_call: TRBV10-2
clone_size: .
j_call: TRBJ1-5
cdr3_aa: CASSGQGAQPQHF

v_call: TRBV18
clone_size: .
j_call: TRBJ2-2
cdr3_aa: CASSQQGPNTGELFF

v_call: TRBV6-1
clone_size: .
j_call: TRBJ2-2
cdr3_aa: CASSEASVLGTANTGELFF

v_call: TRBV6-5
clone_size: .
j_call: TRBJ1-2
cdr3_aa: CASSWGQTNYGYTF

v_call: TRBV2
clone_size: .
j_call: TRBJ2-3
cdr3_aa: CASSSRLAGSTDTQYF

v_call: TRBV9
clone_size: .
j_call: TRBJ1-5
cdr3_aa: CASSDQGNQPQHF

v_call: TRBV20-1
clone_size: .
j_call: TRBJ2-1
cdr3_aa: CSASSGGGAVNEQFF

v_call: TRBV2
clone_size: .
j_call: TRBJ1-2
cdr3_aa: CASSEAGQFYGYTF

v_call: TRBV5-1
clone_size: .
j_call: TRBJ1-6
cdr3_aa: CASSGGTGESSYNSPLHF